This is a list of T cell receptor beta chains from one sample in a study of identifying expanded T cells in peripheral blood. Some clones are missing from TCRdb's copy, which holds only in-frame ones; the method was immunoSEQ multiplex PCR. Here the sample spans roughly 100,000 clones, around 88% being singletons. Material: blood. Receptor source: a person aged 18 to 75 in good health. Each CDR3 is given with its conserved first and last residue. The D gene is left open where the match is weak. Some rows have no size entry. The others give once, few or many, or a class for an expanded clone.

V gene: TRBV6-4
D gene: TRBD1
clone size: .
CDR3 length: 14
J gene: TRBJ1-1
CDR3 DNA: TGTGCCAGCAGTCCGGGACAGGGGAACACTGAAGCTTTCTTT
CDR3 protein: CASSPGQGNTEAFF

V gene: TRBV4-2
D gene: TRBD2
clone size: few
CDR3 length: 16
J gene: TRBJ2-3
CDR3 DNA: TGTGCCAGCAGCCAAGACCTGGCTAGCGGGGGATCTACGCAGTATTTT
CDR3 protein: CASSQDLASGGSTQYF

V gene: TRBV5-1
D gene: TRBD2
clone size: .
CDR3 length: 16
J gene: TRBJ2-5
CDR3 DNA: TGCGCCAGCAGCCCGATTTCCAGCGGGATTACTGAGACCCAGTACTTC
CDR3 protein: CASSPISSGITETQYF

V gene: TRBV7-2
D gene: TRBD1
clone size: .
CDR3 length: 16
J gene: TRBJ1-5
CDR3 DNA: TGTGCCAGCAGCTTAGAAGCTGGACAGGGGAATCAGCCCCAGCATTTT
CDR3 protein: CASSLEAGQGNQPQHF

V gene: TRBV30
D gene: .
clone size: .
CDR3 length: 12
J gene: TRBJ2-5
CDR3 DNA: TGTGCCTGGAGACCGACTAGTAAGACCCAGTACTTC
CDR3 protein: CAWRPTSKTQYF

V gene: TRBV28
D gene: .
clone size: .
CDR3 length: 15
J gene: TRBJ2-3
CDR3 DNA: TGTGCCAGCAGTCTCCCGGTACGGGGCACAGATACGCAGTATTTT
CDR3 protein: CASSLPVRGTDTQYF

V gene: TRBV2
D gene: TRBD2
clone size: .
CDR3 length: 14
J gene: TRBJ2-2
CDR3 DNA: TGTGCCAGCAGGAGGGCGGGAGTCACCGGGGAGCTGTTTTTT
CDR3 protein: CASRRAGVTGELFF

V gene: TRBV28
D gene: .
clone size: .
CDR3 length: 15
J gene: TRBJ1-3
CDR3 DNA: TGTGCCAGCAGTTTAATCCGGCTCTCTGGAAACACCATATATTTT
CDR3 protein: CASSLIRLSGNTIYF

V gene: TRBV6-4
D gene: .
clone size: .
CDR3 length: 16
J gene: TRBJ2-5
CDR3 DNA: TGTGCCAGCAGTGTAGGGAGCCAGGGTGGACAAGAGACCCAGTACTTC
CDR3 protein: CASSVGSQGGQETQYF

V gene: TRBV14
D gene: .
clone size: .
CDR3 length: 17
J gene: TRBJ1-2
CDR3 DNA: TGTGCCAGCAGCCTCCGGGCCCCAGCAATTAATAACTATGGCTACACCTTC
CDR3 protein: CASSLRAPAINNYGYTF

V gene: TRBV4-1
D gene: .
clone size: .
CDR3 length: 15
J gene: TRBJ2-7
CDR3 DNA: TGCGCCAGCAGCCTTGGGACTACGACAGGAATCGAGCAGTACTTC
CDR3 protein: CASSLGTTTGIEQYF

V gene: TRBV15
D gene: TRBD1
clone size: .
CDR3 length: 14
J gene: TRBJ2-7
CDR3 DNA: TGTGCCACCAGCAGACAGGGGGCGGGCTACGAGCAGTACTTC
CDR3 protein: CATSRQGAGYEQYF

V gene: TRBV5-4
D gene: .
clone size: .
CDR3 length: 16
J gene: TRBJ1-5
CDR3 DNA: TGTGCCAGCAGCTCAACGGGAACCGTAAGCAATCAGCCCCAGCATTTT
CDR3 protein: CASSSTGTVSNQPQHF

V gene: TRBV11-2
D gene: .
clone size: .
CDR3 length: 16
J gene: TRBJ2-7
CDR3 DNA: TGTGCCAGCAGCTTAGCCGATCCTAGAGGGGCCTACGAGCAGTACTTC
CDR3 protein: CASSLADPRGAYEQYF

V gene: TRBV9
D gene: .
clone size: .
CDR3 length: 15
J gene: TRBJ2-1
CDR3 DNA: TGTGCCAGCGATTCGGGGGCCCCTCCTTACAATGAGCAGTTCTTC
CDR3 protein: CASDSGAPPYNEQFF

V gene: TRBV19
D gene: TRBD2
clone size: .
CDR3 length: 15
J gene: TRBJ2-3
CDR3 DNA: TGTGCCAGTAGTCCCGGGACTAGCGGAACAGATACGCAGTATTTT
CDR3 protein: CASSPGTSGTDTQYF

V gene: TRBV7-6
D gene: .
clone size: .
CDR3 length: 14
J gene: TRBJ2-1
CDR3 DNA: TGTGCCAGCAGCTCGGGACCCCGAACCGTTGAGCAGTTCTTC
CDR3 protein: CASSSGPRTVEQFF

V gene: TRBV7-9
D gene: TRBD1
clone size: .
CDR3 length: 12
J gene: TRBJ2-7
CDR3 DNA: TGTGCCAGCAGCGTACAGGGGTACGAGCAGTACTTC
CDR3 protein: CASSVQGYEQYF

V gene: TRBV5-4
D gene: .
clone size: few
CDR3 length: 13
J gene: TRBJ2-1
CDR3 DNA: TGTGCCAGCAGCTTGGTGGATGGCAATGAGCAGTTCTTC
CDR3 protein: CASSLVDGNEQFF

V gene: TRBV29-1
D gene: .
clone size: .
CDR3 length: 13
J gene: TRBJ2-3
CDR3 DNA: TGCAGCGTTGGACCAGGGGGCACAGATACGCAGTATTTT
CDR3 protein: CSVGPGGTDTQYF

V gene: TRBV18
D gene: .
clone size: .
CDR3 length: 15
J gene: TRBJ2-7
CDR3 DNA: TGTGCCAGCTCACCCCCACAGGGAACCGCCTACGAGCAGTACTTC
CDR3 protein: CASSPPQGTAYEQYF

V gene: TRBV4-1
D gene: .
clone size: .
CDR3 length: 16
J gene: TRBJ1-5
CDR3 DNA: TGCGCCAGCAGCCAAGTATACCAGGGCCTCAATCAGCCCCAGCATTTT
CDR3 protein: CASSQVYQGLNQPQHF

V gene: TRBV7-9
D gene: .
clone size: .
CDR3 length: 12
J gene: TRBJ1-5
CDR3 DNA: TGTGCCAGCAGCCAGGACGGTCAGCCCCAGCATTTT
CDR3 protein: CASSQDGQPQHF

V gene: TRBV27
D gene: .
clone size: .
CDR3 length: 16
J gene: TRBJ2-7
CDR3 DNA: TGTGCCAGCAGTTTATCTACAGGGCTTATCGGGTACGAGCAGTACTTC
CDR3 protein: CASSLSTGLIGYEQYF

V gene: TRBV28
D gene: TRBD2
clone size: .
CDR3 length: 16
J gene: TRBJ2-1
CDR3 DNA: TGTGCCAGCAGTTTAGGTGGACTAGCGGTCTACAATGAGCAGTTCTTC
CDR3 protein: CASSLGGLAVYNEQFF